The clone carrying this T cell receptor beta chain was seen only once. This sample was included in a study of blood T cell repertoires in COVID-19. About the research overall: Sites across the United States, Italy and Spain contributed samples from acute and convalescent COVID-19.

TCRdb's table, derived via immunoSEQ multiplex PCR, lists solely in-frame clones and lacks some. The table lists around 250,000 clones, about 87% of them singletons. Germline V gene data show CDR1 as SGHAT and CDR2 as FQNNGV. CDR3 length equals 14 residues. V lost 1 base and J lost 5, with 11 bases in between. Sample: PBMCs or T cells enriched from blood (not recorded which). This receptor was obtained from a woman aged 40 to 50 who had been exposed to COVID-19. The chain employs TRBV11-2 and TRBJ2-5; D uncertain. The CDR3 coding sequence is TGTGCCAGCAGCTTAGGATGGTCCCGGGAGACCCAGTACTTC. Its protein is CASSLGWSRETQYF. Using reference TRBV11-2 and TRBJ2-5 for the parts outside the CDR3, the full variable domain is EAGVAQSPRYKIIEKRQSVAFWCNPISGHATLYWYQQILGQGPKLLIQFQNNGVVDDSQLPKDRFSAERLKGVDSTLKIQPAKLEDSAVYLCASSLGWSRETQYFGPGTRLLVL.